This T cell receptor beta chain emerged from a study of PD-1 blockade in classical Hodgkin lymphoma. Turning to the study itself: The patients were dosed with nivolumab 3 mg/kg, infused intravenously every 2 weeks.

Concerning this clone: The antigen is undetermined.

The time point is: cycle 4 day 1 (C4D1), after 5 to 7 weeks of nivolumab. With no exception, relapse followed autologous stem cell transplantation in all patients, and brentuximab vedotin exposure varied. This CDR3 is built from 15 residues. Per the germline V gene, CDR1 is LNHDA and CDR2 is SQIVND (reference sequence). V lost 3 bases and J 4 bases, leaving 15 bases between the germline ends. Study-wide points: CD4+ TCR diversity climbed significantly by C4D1, unlike CD8+ TCR diversity. For complete responders, baseline diversity was comparable to that of newly diagnosed patients. Some patients began nivolumab under 1 year after ASCT. These patients were excluded from later analyses.

Assay used: immunoSEQ multiplex PCR; TCRdb lists only in-frame clones, some missing. The top ten hold 15% to 20% of the sample, which has fewer than 55,000 clones, more than 75% seen once. The sample was peripheral blood mononuclear cells (PBMCs), taken before the fourth cycle of nivolumab. V is TRBV19 and J is TRBJ1-1, with D possibly being TRBD1 (6 bases). This sequence was found in a human donor with classical Hodgkin lymphoma. CDR3 nucleotide sequence: TGTGCCAGTAGTATCGCGGGGGCGCGGGGCACTGAAGCTTTCTTT. Its protein product is CASSIAGARGTEAFF.